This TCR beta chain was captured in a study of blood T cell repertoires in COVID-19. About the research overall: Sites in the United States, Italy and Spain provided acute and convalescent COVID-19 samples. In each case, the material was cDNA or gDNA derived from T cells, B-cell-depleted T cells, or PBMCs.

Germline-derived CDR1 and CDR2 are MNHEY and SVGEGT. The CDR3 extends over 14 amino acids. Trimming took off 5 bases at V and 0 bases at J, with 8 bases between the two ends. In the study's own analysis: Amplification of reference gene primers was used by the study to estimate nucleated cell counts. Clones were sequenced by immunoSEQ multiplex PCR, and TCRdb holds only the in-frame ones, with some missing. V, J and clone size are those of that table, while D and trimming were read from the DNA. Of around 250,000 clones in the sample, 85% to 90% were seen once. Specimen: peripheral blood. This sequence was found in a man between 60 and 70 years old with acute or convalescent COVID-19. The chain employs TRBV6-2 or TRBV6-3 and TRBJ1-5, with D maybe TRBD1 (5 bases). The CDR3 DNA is TGTGCCAGCAGTCAGGGTAATAGCAATCAGCCCCAGCATTTT. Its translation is CASSQGNSNQPQHF.